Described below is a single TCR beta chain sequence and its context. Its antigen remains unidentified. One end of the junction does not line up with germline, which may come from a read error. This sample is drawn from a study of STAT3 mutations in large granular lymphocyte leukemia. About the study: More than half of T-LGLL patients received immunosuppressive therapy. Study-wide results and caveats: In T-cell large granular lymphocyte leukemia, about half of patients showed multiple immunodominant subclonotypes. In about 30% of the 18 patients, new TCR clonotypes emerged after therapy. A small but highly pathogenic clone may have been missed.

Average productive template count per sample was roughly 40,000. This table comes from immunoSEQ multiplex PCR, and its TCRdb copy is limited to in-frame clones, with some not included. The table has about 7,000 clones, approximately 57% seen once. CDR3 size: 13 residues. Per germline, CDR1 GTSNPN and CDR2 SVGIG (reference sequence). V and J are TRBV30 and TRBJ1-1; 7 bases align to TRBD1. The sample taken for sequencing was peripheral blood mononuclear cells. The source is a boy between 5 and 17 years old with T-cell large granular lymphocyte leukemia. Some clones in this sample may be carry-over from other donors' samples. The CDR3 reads CAGRKDRYTEAFF. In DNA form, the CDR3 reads TGTGCCGGGAGGAAGGACAGGTACACTGAAGCTTTCTTT.